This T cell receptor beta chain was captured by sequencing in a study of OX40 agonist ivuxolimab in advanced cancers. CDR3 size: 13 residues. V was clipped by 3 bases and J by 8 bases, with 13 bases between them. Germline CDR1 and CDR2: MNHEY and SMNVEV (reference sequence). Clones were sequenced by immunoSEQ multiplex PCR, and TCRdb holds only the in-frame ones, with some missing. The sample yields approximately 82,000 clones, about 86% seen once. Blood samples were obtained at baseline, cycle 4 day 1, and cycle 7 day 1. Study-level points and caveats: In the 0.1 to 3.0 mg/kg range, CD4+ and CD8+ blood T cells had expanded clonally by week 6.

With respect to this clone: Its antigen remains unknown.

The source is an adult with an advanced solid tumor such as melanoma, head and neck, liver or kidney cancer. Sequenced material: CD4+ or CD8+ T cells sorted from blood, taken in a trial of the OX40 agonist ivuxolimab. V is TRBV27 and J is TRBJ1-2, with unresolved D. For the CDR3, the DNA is TGTGCCAGCAGTTTTCGTCGGGCGTCGGGCTACACCTTC. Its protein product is CASSFRRASGYTF.